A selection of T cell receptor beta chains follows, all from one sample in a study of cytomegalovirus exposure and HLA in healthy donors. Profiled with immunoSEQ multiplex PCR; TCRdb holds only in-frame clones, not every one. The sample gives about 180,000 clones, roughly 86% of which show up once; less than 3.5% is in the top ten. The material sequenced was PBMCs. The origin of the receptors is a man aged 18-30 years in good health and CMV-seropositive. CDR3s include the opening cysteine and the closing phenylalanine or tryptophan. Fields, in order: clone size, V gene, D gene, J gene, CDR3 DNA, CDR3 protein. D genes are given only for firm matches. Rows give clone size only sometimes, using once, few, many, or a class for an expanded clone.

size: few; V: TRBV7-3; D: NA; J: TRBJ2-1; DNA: TGTGCCAGCAGCTATCAGGGCTCCGATTACAATGAGCAGTTCTTC; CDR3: CASSYQGSDYNEQFF
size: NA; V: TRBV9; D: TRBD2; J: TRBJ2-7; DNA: TGTGCCAGCAGCGTGGCTAGCGGGGGGCCAGTCGAGCAGTACTTC; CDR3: CASSVASGGPVEQYF
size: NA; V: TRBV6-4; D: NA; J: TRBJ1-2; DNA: TGTGCCAGCTCAAATTCAAACTATGGCTACACCTTC; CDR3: CASSNSNYGYTF
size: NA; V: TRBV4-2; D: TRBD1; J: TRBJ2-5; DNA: TGTGCCAGCAGCCAAGAGGACAGGGGGCGCCACCAAGAGACCCAGTACTTC; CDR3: CASSQEDRGRHQETQYF
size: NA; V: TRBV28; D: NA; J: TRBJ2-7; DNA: TGTGCCAGCAGCAAGGGACACTCCTACGAGCAGTACTTC; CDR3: CASSKGHSYEQYF
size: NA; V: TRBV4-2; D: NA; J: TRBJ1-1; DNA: TGTGCCAGCAGCCAAGATCTTGAAGCTTTTTTCATGAACACTGAAGCTTTCTTT; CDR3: CASSQDLEAFFMNTEAFF
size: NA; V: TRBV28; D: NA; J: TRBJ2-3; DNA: TGTGCCAGCAGCTCGACTTCCCAGCCCTACACAGATACGCAGTATTTT; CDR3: CASSSTSQPYTDTQYF
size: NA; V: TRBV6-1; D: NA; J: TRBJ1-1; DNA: TGTGCCAGCAGTGCGCACAGGGCCCACACTGAAGCTTTCTTT; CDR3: CASSAHRAHTEAFF
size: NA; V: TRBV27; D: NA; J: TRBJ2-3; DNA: TGTGCCAGCAGTTTATCAAGGGGTTCAGATACGCAGTATTTT; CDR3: CASSLSRGSDTQYF
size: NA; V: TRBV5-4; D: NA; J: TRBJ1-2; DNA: TGTGCCAGCAGCCCGGGACTTGGCTACACCTTC; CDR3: CASSPGLGYTF
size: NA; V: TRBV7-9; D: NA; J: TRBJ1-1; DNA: TGTGCCAGCAGCTCCTTATTCCTTGAAGCTTTCTTT; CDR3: CASSSLFLEAFF
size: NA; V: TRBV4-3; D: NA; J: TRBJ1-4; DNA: TGCGCCAGCAGCCTCAGGACAGCAACTAATGAAAAACTGTTTTTT; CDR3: CASSLRTATNEKLFF
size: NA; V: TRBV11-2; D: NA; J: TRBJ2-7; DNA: TGTGCCAGCAGCTCATCCCCGAGGAGTCCAAAATACGAGCAGTACTTC; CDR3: CASSSSPRSPKYEQYF
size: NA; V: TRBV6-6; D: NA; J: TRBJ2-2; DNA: TGTGCCAGCACCCTAGGAGGGGTAGCCGGGGAGCTGTTTTTT; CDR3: CASTLGGVAGELFF
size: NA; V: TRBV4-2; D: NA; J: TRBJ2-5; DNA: TGTGCCAGCAGCCAAGATAAAGGCGGTCCTCCCCGGGAGACCCAGTACTTC; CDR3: CASSQDKGGPPRETQYF
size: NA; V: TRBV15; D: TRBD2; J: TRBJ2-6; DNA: TGTGCCACCAGCAGGATAGCGGGAGGGAACCCTGGGGCCAACGTCCTGACTTTC; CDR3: CATSRIAGGNPGANVLTF
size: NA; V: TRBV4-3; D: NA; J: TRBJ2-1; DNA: TGCGCCAGCAGCCAAGATACTATCGGCGACTACAATGAGCAGTTCTTC; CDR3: CASSQDTIGDYNEQFF
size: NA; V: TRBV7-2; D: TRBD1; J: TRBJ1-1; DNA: TGTGCCAGCAGCTTATGGACAGGGGATGGCACTGAAGCTTTCTTT; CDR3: CASSLWTGDGTEAFF
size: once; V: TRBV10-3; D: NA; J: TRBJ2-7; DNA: TGTGCCATCAGTGAGTCCCGAGCCTCCTACGAGCAGTACTTC; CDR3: CAISESRASYEQYF
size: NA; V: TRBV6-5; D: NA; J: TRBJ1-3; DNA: TGTGCCAGCAGTTACGTCGGCTCTGGAAACACCATATATTTT; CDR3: CASSYVGSGNTIYF
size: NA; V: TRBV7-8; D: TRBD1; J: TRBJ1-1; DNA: TGTGCCACCAAGGACAGGGGCACTGAAGCTTTCTTT; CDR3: CATKDRGTEAFF
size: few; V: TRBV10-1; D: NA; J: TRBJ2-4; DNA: TGCGCCAGCAGTGAGTTTCTACAATTCCTCAGGGGATTAGCCAAAAACATTCAGTACTTC; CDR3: CASSEFLQFLRGLAKNIQYF
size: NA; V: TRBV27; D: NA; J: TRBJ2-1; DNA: TGTGCCATTGGAAGGACAGTAGGCGAGCAGTTCTTC; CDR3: CAIGRTVGEQFF
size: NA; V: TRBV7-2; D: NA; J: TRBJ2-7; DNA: TGTGCCAGCAGCTCACCGAACCTGTCCCCTACCTACGAGCAGTACTTC; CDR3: CASSSPNLSPTYEQYF
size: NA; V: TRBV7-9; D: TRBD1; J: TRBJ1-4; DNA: TGTGCCAGCAGCCCCCGGGACAGTAGTAATGAAAAACTGTTTTTT; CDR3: CASSPRDSSNEKLFF
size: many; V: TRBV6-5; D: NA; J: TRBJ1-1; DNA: TGTGCCAGCATGGTGCAGGGTATGATTAACACTGAAGCTTTCTTT; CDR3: CASMVQGMINTEAFF
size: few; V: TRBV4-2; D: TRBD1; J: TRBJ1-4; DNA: TGTGCCAGCAGCCAAGGGGCAGGGGGTCGCGGAAAACTGTTTTTT; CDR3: CASSQGAGGRGKLFF